This T cell receptor beta chain was profiled in a study of graft-versus-host responses after intestinal transplantation. Study background: Those transplanted obtained multivisceral, liver-intestinal, or isolated intestinal grafts. General study results and limits: There were GvH clones found in recipient marrow, and some of them appeared first in ileum or blood.

Comment on this clone: Its antigen remains unknown.

The assay was immunoSEQ multiplex PCR, and TCRdb's table has in-frame clones only and misses some. In the table there are 85,000 to 90,000 clones, under 95% of which are singletons. The CDR3 contains 16 residues. V was shortened by 6 bases and J by 0 bases, with 14 bases between the two germline ends. Germline lookup yields CDR1 ENHRY and CDR2 SYGVKD. This specimen was unstimulated CD4+ T cells sorted from spleen or lymph node cells, taken before transplant. This receptor was taken from a human donor who was the organ donor for an intestinal transplant. V is TRBV10-3 and J is TRBJ2-2; weak D call: TRBD2 (5 bases). DNA of the CDR3: TGTGCCATCAGGGCCGGGGTAGCCGCGAACACCGGGGAGCTGTTTTTT. Its protein is CAIRAGVAANTGELFF.